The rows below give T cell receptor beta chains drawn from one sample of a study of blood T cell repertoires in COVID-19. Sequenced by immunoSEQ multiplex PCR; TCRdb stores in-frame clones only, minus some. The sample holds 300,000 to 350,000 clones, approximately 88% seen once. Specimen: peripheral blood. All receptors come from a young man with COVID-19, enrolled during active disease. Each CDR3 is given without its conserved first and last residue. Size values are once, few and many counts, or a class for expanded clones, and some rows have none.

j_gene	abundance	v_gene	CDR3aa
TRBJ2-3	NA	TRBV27	ASSLGLLAGSLSTDTQY
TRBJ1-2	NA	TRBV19	ASRVAGERGYT
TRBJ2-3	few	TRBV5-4	ASSLVGSGRNTQY
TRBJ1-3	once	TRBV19	ASSRRGEYGNTIY
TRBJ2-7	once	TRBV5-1	ASSPGQGLDSYEQY
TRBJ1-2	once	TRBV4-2	ASSQDGPSGYT
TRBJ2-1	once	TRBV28	ASSSNRGGEQF
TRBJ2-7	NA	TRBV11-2	ASSFRTGRLHEQY
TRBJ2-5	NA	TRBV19	ASSMGTQETQY
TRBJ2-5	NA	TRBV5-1	ASSPPGGPETQY
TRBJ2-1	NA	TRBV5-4	ASGSGRDVNEQF
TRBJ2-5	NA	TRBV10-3	AISPQLQETQY
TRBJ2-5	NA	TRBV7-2	ASSRDRFRETQY
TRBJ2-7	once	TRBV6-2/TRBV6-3	ASSYGSGDPSYEQY
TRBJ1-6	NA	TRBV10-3	AISEGTGGSYNSPLH
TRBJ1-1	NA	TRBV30	AWSGQGGTEAF
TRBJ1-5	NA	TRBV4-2	ASSQDRTGGCQPQH
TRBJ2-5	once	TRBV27	ASSFVRTGVETQY
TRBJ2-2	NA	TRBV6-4	ASSGLANTGELF
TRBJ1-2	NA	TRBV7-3	ASSIRDRGAFYGYT
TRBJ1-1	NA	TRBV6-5	ASSRKSGGEAF
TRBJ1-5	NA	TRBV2	ASSDRGRNQPQH
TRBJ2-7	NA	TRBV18	ASSPPKDAGETYEQY
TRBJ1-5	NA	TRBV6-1	ASSEPGQKTLWANQPQH
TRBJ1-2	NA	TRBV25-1	ASSEGDIRMYGYT
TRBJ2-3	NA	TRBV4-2	ASSQDQGLAASTDTQY
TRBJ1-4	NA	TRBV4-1	ASSQPADRGGEKLF
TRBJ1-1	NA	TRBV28	ASTGEGGPRNQAF
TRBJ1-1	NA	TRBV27	ASTPGGGVRTEAF
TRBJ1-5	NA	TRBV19	ASSSNQGYQPQH
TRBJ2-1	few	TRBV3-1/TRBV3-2	ASSLRPGQGFNEQF
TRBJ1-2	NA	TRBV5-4	ASSLADWDRGGYT
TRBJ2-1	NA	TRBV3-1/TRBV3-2	ASSHRLAGELYYNEQF
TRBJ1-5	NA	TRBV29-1	SVLGQGASNQPQH
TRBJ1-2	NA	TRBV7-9	ASSLVIGAHYGYT
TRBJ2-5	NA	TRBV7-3	ASSRTGWEETQY
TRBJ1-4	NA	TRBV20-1	SASRQPTNEKLF
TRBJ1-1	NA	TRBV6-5	ASSYSLNVGPGAF